Each of the 29 T cell receptor beta chains below was sequenced from the same sample in a study of shared clonotypes between healthy human individuals. Naive CD8 isolation took CD45RO-negative cells positively selected for CCR7 and excluded terminally differentiated effector memory CD45RA+ cells. Assay: immunoSEQ multiplex PCR; the TCRdb copy retains only in-frame clones and omits some. The repertoire has about 2.1 million clones, about 93% of them found once; the top ten carry around 1.8%. The sample taken for sequencing was naive CD8+ T cells from PBMCs. These receptors all come from a man aged 18 to 30 in good health. Some clones in this sample may be carry-over from other donors' samples.

The chain links TRBV5-4 to TRBJ2-7; D gene unclear. Trimming shortened V by 2 bases and J by 0 bases, and 12 bases separated the two germline ends. This CDR3 has 15 amino acids. Germline loops: CDR1 SGHNT, CDR2 YYREEE (reference sequence). The CDR3 reads CASSFFRGSSYEQYF. The CDR3, as DNA: TGTGCCAGCAGCTTTTTCCGCGGTAGCTCCTACGAGCAGTACTTC.

The gene calls are TRBV7-8 and TRBJ1-5; 7 bases line up with TRBD1. CDR3 length equals 15 residues. V shed 5 bases and J 0 bases; nucleotides not matched to a gene: 4. CDR1 is SGHVS and CDR2 is FQNEAQ in the germline V gene. CDR3 residues: CASSRGTDSNQPQHF. DNA for the CDR3: TGTGCCAGCAGCCGGGGGACAGATAGCAATCAGCCCCAGCATTTT.

Regarding this clone: Other DNA sequences in the sample encode the same CDR3. The chain couples TRBV27 to TRBJ2-7; 9 positions agree with TRBD2. This CDR3 has 13 amino acids. V lost 2 bases, J lost 4 bases, and 0 bases stayed unmatched. Germline loops: CDR1 MNHEY, CDR2 SMNVEV (reference sequence). The DNA for the CDR3 is TGTGCCAGCAGTTTACTAGCGGGATACGAGCAGTACTTC. Translation gives CASSLLAGYEQYF.

Concerning this clone: This specimen includes other DNA sequences encoding the same CDR3. J is TRBJ2-7 and V is TRBV28; 7 nucleotides match TRBD2. CDR3 length: 14 residues. V was clipped by 2 bases and J by 4 bases; unmatched bases: 5. Germline-derived CDR1 and CDR2 are MDHEN and SYDVKM. CDR3 protein: CASSLRGRVYEQYF. The CDR3 DNA reads as TGTGCCAGCAGTTTAAGAGGGAGGGTGTACGAGCAGTACTTC.

The gene calls are TRBV19 and TRBJ1-1, with 7 positions matching TRBD1. The trim removed 5 bases at V and 5 bases at J, leaving 11 bases unmatched. Germline-derived CDR1 and CDR2 are LNHDA and SQIVND (reference sequence). The CDR3 runs to 15 residues. CDR3 residues: CASSVRQGLETEAFF. The CDR3 bases are TGTGCCAGTAGTGTCAGACAGGGTCTAGAAACTGAAGCTTTCTTT.

This chain joins TRBV11-2 and TRBJ2-1; 10 bases align to TRBD2. CDR1 is SGHAT, CDR2 FQNNGV, per germline. There are 17 residues in the CDR3. Germline trimming cut 3 bases from V and 5 bases from J; bases unmatched to any gene: 10. CDR3: CASSFARAGGNHNEQFF. The CDR3 DNA reads TGTGCCAGCAGCTTTGCGAGAGCGGGAGGGAACCACAATGAGCAGTTCTTC.

The chain uses TRBV7-9 and TRBJ2-1; 7 bases are shared with TRBD2. The CDR3 has 15 residues. The V segment lost 5 bases and the J segment 4 bases; nucleotides outside the gene matches: 8. Per the germline V gene, CDR1 is SEHNR and CDR2 is FQNEAQ (reference sequence). Here the CDR3 reads CASSGREGPYNEQFF. The CDR3 DNA follows: TGTGCCAGCAGCGGCAGGGAGGGACCATACAATGAGCAGTTCTTC.

J is TRBJ1-3 and V is TRBV30; D is uncertain. CDR1 and CDR2 from the germline V gene are GTSNPN and SVGIG (reference sequence). The CDR3 loop spans 12 amino acids. Trimming stripped 0 bases from V and 5 bases from J, with 5 bases between. The chain's CDR3 is CAWSVRRNTIYF. Here the CDR3 DNA reads TGTGCCTGGAGTGTACGAAGAAACACCATATATTTT.

The CDR3: CASSADSGTGAHEQYF. CDR3 coding DNA: TGTGCCAGCAGCGCCGATTCCGGGACAGGGGCCCACGAGCAGTACTTC. The chain links TRBV13 to TRBJ2-7; TRBD1 agrees at 10 bases. Losses at the gene ends were 5 bases for V and 5 bases for J; bases not matched to a gene: 12. Germline values: CDR1 PRHDT, CDR2 FYEKMQ (reference sequence). There are 16 residues in the CDR3.

The chain employs TRBV6-1 and TRBJ1-1; D is possibly TRBD1 (5 bases). Germline V gene data show CDR1 as MNHNS and CDR2 as SASEGT. V was trimmed by 3 bases and J by 3 bases, leaving 11 bases between them. The CDR3 spans 14 residues. Here the CDR3 reads CASSEPRVDTEAFF. In nucleotides, the CDR3 is TGTGCCAGCAGTGAGCCCAGGGTGGACACTGAAGCTTTCTTT.

V usage is TRBV27 and J usage is TRBJ2-7, with D perhaps TRBD1 (6 bases). CDR1 is MNHEY, CDR2 SMNVEV, per germline (reference sequence). V gave up 2 bases and J gave up 4 bases, with 15 bases separating them. The length of the CDR3 is 15 residues. CDR3 residues: CASSLGQGRLYEQYF. CDR3 DNA: TGTGCCAGCAGTTTAGGGCAGGGGCGCTTGTACGAGCAGTACTTC.

Comment on this clone: The sample holds other DNA sequences that translate to the same CDR3. The rearrangement uses TRBV14 and TRBJ2-7; D unclear. The CDR3 length is 11 residues. The germline V gene has CDR1 SGHDN and CDR2 FVKESK. The ends were cut back, 1 base at V and 6 bases at J, with 4 bases in the middle. CDR3 residues: CASSQGSEQYF. CDR3 nucleotide sequence: TGTGCCAGCAGCCAAGGCAGCGAGCAGTACTTC.

This rearrangement joins TRBV19 to TRBJ2-5; 8 nucleotides agree with TRBD1. CDR3 size: 15 residues. After removal of 3 bases from V and 7 bases from J, the junction contained 10 bases not matched to a gene. Germline V CDR1 and CDR2: LNHDA, SQIVND (reference sequence). CDR3 region: CASSMGQASRSTQYF. CDR3 coding DNA: TGTGCCAGTAGTATGGGACAGGCGTCTCGGTCGACCCAGTACTTC.

V and J are TRBV25-1 and TRBJ2-5; 12 bases are shared with TRBD2. Germline V gene data show CDR1 as MGHDK and CDR2 as SYGVNS. This CDR3 has 18 residues. Losses at the gene ends were 3 bases for V and 2 bases for J; bases not matched to a gene: 10. The CDR3 bases are TGTGCCAGCAGTGATCCGGGACTAGCGGGCTGGATTCAAGAGACCCAGTACTTC. This encodes CASSDPGLAGWIQETQYF.

The chain carries TRBV5-1 and TRBJ2-7; TRBD2 aligns across 12 bases. V was clipped by 1 base and J by 3 bases; unmatched bases: 8. The CDR3 sequence is 17 residues long. The germline V gene has CDR1 SGHRS and CDR2 YFSETQ. The CDR3 here is CASSLSPTSGRNYEQYF. CDR3 in DNA: TGCGCCAGCAGCTTGTCCCCGACTAGCGGGAGAAACTACGAGCAGTACTTC.

The chain uses TRBV5-1 and TRBJ2-2, with D possibly being TRBD2 (6 bases). Deletions cut 4 bases from V and 2 bases from J, with 15 bases between. Germline V gene sequence: CDR1 SGHRS, CDR2 YFSETQ. This CDR3 spans 16 amino acids. The CDR3 protein is CASSPGTGSNTGELFF. In DNA form, the CDR3 reads TGCGCCAGCAGCCCCGGGACTGGTTCTAACACCGGGGAGCTGTTTTTT.

The chain links TRBV7-9 to TRBJ2-2, with D uncertain. V shed 5 bases and J shed 1 base, with 11 bases lying between them. The CDR3 contains 15 residues. CDR1 is SEHNR, CDR2 FQNEAQ, per germline (reference sequence). CDR3 sequence reads: CASSPPDRNTGELFF. The CDR3 region has the DNA TGTGCCAGCAGCCCTCCGGATCGGAACACCGGGGAGCTGTTTTTT.

The gene calls are TRBV7-6 and TRBJ2-7; a weak D match, TRBD2 (5 bases). Germline V CDR1 and CDR2: SGHVS, FNYEAQ. The CDR3 has 14 residues. The germline V and J ends were trimmed by 8 bases and 3 bases, with 17 bases remaining between them. This CDR3 is CASAAGIGGYEQYF. In DNA form, the CDR3 reads TGTGCCAGCGCCGCTGGAATCGGAGGCTACGAGCAGTACTTC.

About this clone itself: Distinct nucleotide sequences in the sample also encode this CDR3. The gene calls are TRBV7-9 and TRBJ2-1; TRBD2 is a possible D gene (6 bases). The CDR3 contains 13 residues. Germline V gene data show CDR1 as SEHNR and CDR2 as FQNEAQ (reference sequence). Between the trimmed V and J ends, which lost 8 bases and 0 bases, there was a span of 8 bases. In nucleotides, the CDR3 is TGTGCCAGCGTCGGGAGCTCCTACAATGAGCAGTTCTTC. This gives the protein CASVGSSYNEQFF.

Details on this clone: The same CDR3 is also encoded by other DNA sequences in this sample. The chain joins TRBV5-1 to TRBJ2-7, with D tentatively TRBD2 (6 bases). This CDR3 region has 14 residues. V lost 4 bases and J 3 bases, leaving 14 bases between the germline ends. Germline V gene lookup returns CDR1 SGHRS and CDR2 YFSETQ. The chain's CDR3 is CASSPGLGSYEQYF. DNA of the CDR3: TGCGCCAGCAGCCCGGGACTGGGCAGCTACGAGCAGTACTTC. The full variable domain, with the rest looked up from reference TRBV5-1 and TRBJ2-7, is KAGVTQTPRYLIKTRGQQVTLSCSPISGHRSVSWYQQTPGQGLQFLFEYFSETQRNKGNFPGRFSGRQFSNSRSEMNVSTLELGDSALYLCASSPGLGSYEQYFGPGTRLTVT.

The chain joins TRBV4-3 to TRBJ2-1; 8 bases match TRBD2. V shed 3 bases, J shed 6 bases, and the junction held 13 bases outside the gene matches. There are 17 residues in the CDR3. Germline assignment: CDR1 LGHNA and CDR2 YSLEER. The CDR3 reads CASSQALSGSGGNEQFF. The CDR3 DNA reads TGCGCCAGCAGCCAGGCCCTAAGCGGGAGTGGGGGCAATGAGCAGTTCTTC.

This clone has only one observation. Additional DNA sequences in this sample encode the identical CDR3. V is TRBV6-5 and J is TRBJ2-2; D perhaps matches TRBD2 (5 bases). V was cut by 0 bases and J by 1 base, with 9 bases left in between. CDR3 length equals 16 residues. Per germline, CDR1 MNHEY and CDR2 SVGAGI. In DNA form, the CDR3 reads TGTGCCAGCAGTTACTCTCGCGGAGGGAACACCGGGGAGCTGTTTTTT. This codes for CASSYSRGGNTGELFF.

The chain joins TRBV2 to TRBJ1-5; D is unclear. The CDR3 has 14 residues. Germline CDR1 SNHLY, CDR2 FYNNEI. V lost 5 bases and J lost 4, with 12 bases in between. For the CDR3, the DNA is TGTGCCAGCAGTTCCCGGGAAAGAAATCAGCCCCAGCATTTT. It translates to CASSSRERNQPQHF. Looking up the rest from reference TRBV2 and TRBJ1-5 gives the full variable domain: EPEVTQTPSHQVTQMGQEVILRCVPISNHLYFYWYRQILGQKVEFLVSFYNNEISEKSEIFDDQFSVERPDGSNFTLKIRSTKLEDSAMYFCASSSRERNQPQHFGDGTRLSIL.

As to this clone: Just one base apart from a much larger clone, this may be a read error. Other DNA sequences within the sample encode an identical CDR3. V usage is TRBV9 and J usage is TRBJ1-1, with a tentative D call TRBD1 (6 bases). Germline V CDR1 and CDR2: SGDLS, YYNGEE. Trimming took off 3 bases at V and 1 base at J, with 7 bases between the two ends. The CDR3 has 13 amino acids. Written as DNA, the CDR3 is TGTGCCAGCAGCGAGGGGGGGAACACTGAAGCTTTCTTT. Protein product: CASSEGGNTEAFF.

In DNA form, the CDR3 reads TGTGCTAGTGGTTTGGGCACCCAGGCCCACTACACCTTC. It yields the protein CASGLGTQAHYTF. The V gene is TRBV12-5, the J gene TRBJ1-2; no clear D. V was trimmed by 1 base and J by 10 bases, leaving 13 bases between them. The CDR3 runs to 13 residues. Germline V CDR1 and CDR2: LGHNT, FRNRAP.

This clone was observed a single time. The gene calls are TRBV27 and TRBJ2-2; either TRBD1 or TRBD2 may fit D (5 bases each). The germline V gene encodes CDR1 MNHEY and CDR2 SMNVEV (reference sequence). The CDR3 has 16 amino acids. The V end lost 5 bases, the J end lost 2 bases, and 15 bases lay between the germline ends. CDR3 DNA sequence: TGTGCCAGCAGTCTCGGGTTGGGGGTAAACACCGGGGAGCTGTTTTTT. Its protein product is CASSLGLGVNTGELFF.

V usage is TRBV6-1 and J usage is TRBJ1-4; 7 positions agree with TRBD1. The CDR3 has 16 residues. V gave up 2 bases and J gave up 8 bases; unmatched junction bases: 11. Germline CDR1 reads MNHNS; CDR2 reads SASEGT. This CDR3 reads CASSERRDRANEKLFF. The DNA for the CDR3 is TGTGCCAGCAGTGAACGGCGCGACAGGGCAAACGAAAAACTGTTTTTT.

The CDR3 bases are TGTGCCAGCAGTTTAGGGCAGAAAGCTTTCTTT. It translates to CASSLGQKAFF. The chain joins TRBV28 to TRBJ1-1; D uncertain. Trimming took off 2 bases at V and 9 bases at J, with 7 bases between the two ends. The germline V gene encodes CDR1 MDHEN and CDR2 SYDVKM. The CDR3 has 11 residues.

The rearrangement links TRBV7-9 to TRBJ1-1; D call uncertain. Trimming shortened V by 5 bases and J by 4 bases, and 11 bases separated the two germline ends. The CDR3 length is 13 residues. CDR1 is SEHNR and CDR2 is FQNEAQ in the germline V gene (reference sequence). CDR3 DNA: TGTGCCAGCAGCGTGGGTCGGAGCACTGAAGCTTTCTTT. Translating gives CASSVGRSTEAFF.